One sample yielded the 22 T cell receptor beta chains listed below, sequenced in a study of Siglec-9 on CD8 T cells in melanoma. Repertoires were generated with immunoSEQ multiplex PCR, while TCRdb's copy carries only in-frame clones and drops some. The data show roughly 30,000 clones, with 80% seen just once and under 6.5% held by the top ten. Sequenced: Siglec-9- CD8+ T cells sorted from blood. These receptors all come from a human donor in good health.

This clone was seen a single time. The chain is built from TRBV9 and TRBJ2-3, with TRBD2 matching 10 bases. The CDR3 sequence is 16 residues long. V dropped 3 bases and J dropped 0; count of bases not matched to a gene: 4. Germline V gene sequence: CDR1 SGDLS, CDR2 YYNGEE. CDR3 sequence reads: CASSAPAGGSTDTQYF. DNA of the CDR3: TGTGCCAGCAGCGCACCAGCGGGGGGGAGCACAGATACGCAGTATTTT.

The V gene is TRBV4-1, the J gene TRBJ2-3; 9 bases are shared with TRBD2. The germline CDR1 and CDR2 sequences are MGHRA and YSYEKL. The trim removed 3 bases at V and 1 base at J, leaving 8 bases unmatched. The CDR3 totals 17 residues. CDR3 loop: CASSHHPTSGRTDTQYF. The CDR3 DNA reads TGCGCCAGCAGCCACCATCCGACTAGCGGTCGCACAGATACGCAGTATTTT.

This clone was seen only once. V and J are TRBV6-1 and TRBJ2-2; no firm D call. V was shortened by 2 bases and J by 3 bases, with 7 bases between the two germline ends. The CDR3 consists of 14 residues. Per germline, CDR1 MNHNS and CDR2 SASEGT. CDR3 bases: TGTGCCAGCAGTGAATCGATCGACACCGGGGAGCTGTTTTTT. Protein: CASSESIDTGELFF.

The chain joins TRBV19 to TRBJ2-3; 13 bases are shared with TRBD2. Germline CDR1 LNHDA, CDR2 SQIVND (reference sequence). V was pared by 5 bases and J by 6 bases, with 11 bases of the junction left unmatched. This CDR3 comprises 17 residues. CDR3 sequence: CASSFRRLAGGPDTQYF. CDR3 DNA sequence: TGTGCCAGTAGTTTCCGTCGACTAGCGGGGGGCCCGGATACGCAGTATTTT.

The count of this clone is one. The chain combines TRBV5-4 with TRBJ2-3; TRBD1 matches 11 bases. The V gene's germline CDR1 is SGHNT and CDR2 YYREEE (reference sequence). Trimming at V came to 4 bases and at J to 14 bases, leaving 6 bases not matched to a gene. This CDR3 contains 12 residues. CDR3 region: CASSDGTGGGYF. CDR3 coding DNA: TGTGCCAGCAGCGACGGGACAGGGGGTGGGTATTTT.

CDR3 region: CASSETSGPTGSGFTEAFF. CDR3 coding DNA: TGTGCCAGCAGCGAAACTTCTGGGCCGACAGGGTCCGGGTTCACTGAAGCTTTCTTT. The genes are TRBV2 and TRBJ1-1; 7 bases agree with TRBD1. The V gene's germline CDR1 is SNHLY and CDR2 FYNNEI. With 6 bases clipped from V and 4 bases from J, the junction kept 23 bases outside the gene matches. CDR3 length: 19 residues.

V gene TRBV28 combines with J gene TRBJ2-1; the match to TRBD2 covers 16 bases. The CDR3 is 20 residues long. V was clipped by 6 bases and J by 0 bases; unmatched bases: 11. Germline CDR1 MDHEN, CDR2 SYDVKM. The CDR3 nucleotides are TGTGCCAGCAGCCTACCGGGACTAGCGGGGGGGATAAGCTCCTACAATGAGCAGTTCTTC. This gives the protein CASSLPGLAGGISSYNEQFF.

The chain links TRBV19 to TRBJ2-1, with 10 bases aligning to TRBD2. CDR3 length equals 15 residues. The V gene's germline CDR1 is LNHDA and CDR2 SQIVND (reference sequence). After removal of 3 bases from V and 4 bases from J, the junction contained 3 bases not matched to a gene. The chain's CDR3 is CASSITSGNYNEQFF. DNA of the CDR3: TGTGCCAGTAGTATTACTAGCGGGAATTACAATGAGCAGTTCTTC.

This clone was counted once. The chain is built from TRBV7-6 and TRBJ1-1, with 10 nucleotides matching TRBD1. With 6 bases clipped from V and 6 bases from J, the junction kept 4 bases outside the gene matches. The CDR3 is made up of 13 amino acids. The germline V gene encodes CDR1 SGHVS and CDR2 FNYEAQ. The CDR3 DNA reads TGTGCCAGCAGTCCGACAGGGGGCCCTGAAGCTTTCTTT. It codes for CASSPTGGPEAFF.

The CDR3 DNA sequence: TGTGCCAGCAGCTTACCGACGTCCGGACAGAGTTCCTACGAGCAGTACTTC. Amino acid sequence: CASSLPTSGQSSYEQYF. The chain links TRBV7-9 to TRBJ2-7, with a tentative D call TRBD1 (6 bases). Trimming stripped 2 bases from V and 1 base from J, with 18 bases between. This CDR3 region has 17 residues. CDR1 and CDR2 (germline): SEHNR, FQNEAQ (reference sequence).

This chain links TRBV10-3 with TRBJ1-3, with D maybe TRBD1 (5 bases). This CDR3 comprises 14 residues. Deletions cut 7 bases from V and 2 bases from J, with 12 bases between. The germline V gene has CDR1 ENHRY and CDR2 SYGVKD. DNA for the CDR3: TGTGCCATCATGGGGTGGGACCCTGGAAACACCATATATTTT. Translated, it gives CAIMGWDPGNTIYF.

The gene calls are TRBV2 and TRBJ2-5; TRBD2 matches at 11 bases. This CDR3 contains 18 residues. Trimming cost V 6 bases and J 5 bases; bases outside gene matches: 17. Looked up from germline, CDR1 is SNHLY and CDR2 is FYNNEI. The CDR3 coding sequence is TGTGCCAGCAGCGCCCTCGGCATCGTAGCGGGGGGGCTCGAGACCCAGTACTTC. Its translation is CASSALGIVAGGLETQYF.

The J gene is TRBJ2-1, the V gene TRBV7-9; D call uncertain. Trimming shortened V by 3 bases and J by 7 bases, and 7 bases separated the two germline ends. Germline V gene sequence: CDR1 SEHNR, CDR2 FQNEAQ (reference sequence). CDR3 length equals 12 residues. Here the CDR3 DNA reads TGTGCCAGCAGCTTCATTTTGAATGAGCAGTTCTTC. As protein: CASSFILNEQFF.

This clone was seen only once. This sequence joins TRBV15 and TRBJ2-7; no clear D. The V end was cut by 0 bases, the J end by 6 bases, with 6 bases between. The CDR3 runs to 12 residues. Germline V gene sequence: CDR1 LNHNV, CDR2 YYDKDF (reference sequence). In DNA form, the CDR3 reads TGTGCCACCAGCAGAGATAGGCTCGAGCAGTACTTC. It encodes CATSRDRLEQYF.

This clone is a singleton in its sample. This chain links TRBV7-8 with TRBJ2-1, with D tentatively TRBD2 (5 bases). Germline CDR1 and CDR2: SGHVS and FQNEAQ. The CDR3 length is 16 residues. V was clipped by 1 base and J by 5 bases, with 15 bases between them. DNA for the CDR3: TGTGCCAGCAGCTTAGAATACGGGAATACACACAATGAGCAGTTCTTC. Amino acid sequence: CASSLEYGNTHNEQFF.

V gene TRBV7-9 combines with J gene TRBJ2-3; 10 bases line up with TRBD2. The CDR3 covers 16 residues. Losses at the gene ends were 2 bases for V and 2 bases for J; bases not matched to a gene: 4. From germline, CDR1 is SEHNR and CDR2 FQNEAQ (reference sequence). The CDR3 coding sequence is TGTGCCAGCAGCTTATTAGCGGGGGGTGTCACAGATACGCAGTATTTT. Amino acids: CASSLLAGGVTDTQYF.

The gene calls are TRBV5-8 and TRBJ2-7; D uncertain. V gave up 0 bases and J gave up 2 bases, with 0 bases separating them. CDR1 SGHTS and CDR2 YDEGEE come from the germline V gene. The length of the CDR3 is 11 residues. CDR3 region: CASSLAYEQYV. In DNA form, the CDR3 reads TGTGCCAGCAGCTTGGCCTACGAGCAGTACGTC.

The rearrangement links TRBV10-2 to TRBJ2-3, with TRBD1 identical over 9 bases. In germline, CDR1 is WSHSY, CDR2 SAAADI. CDR3 length: 16 residues. The ends lost 5 bases at V and 0 bases at J; junction bases unmatched: 6. CDR3 nucleotides: TGCGCCAGCAGTCATGACAGGGGGTATAGCACAGATACGCAGTATTTT. It translates to CASSHDRGYSTDTQYF.

The CDR3 DNA reads TGTGCCCTACGACAGGGAAATAATTCACCCCTCCACTTT. Translated: CALRQGNNSPLHF. The rearrangement uses TRBV10-3 and TRBJ1-6; TRBD1 aligns across 7 bases. Germline V CDR1 and CDR2: ENHRY, SYGVKD. The CDR3 is 13 amino acids. With 11 bases clipped from V and 5 bases from J, the junction kept 6 bases outside the gene matches.

V usage is TRBV5-1 and J usage is TRBJ2-2; TRBD2 matches at 11 bases. J was trimmed by 0 bases and V by 3 bases; bases with no gene match: 13. The germline V gene encodes CDR1 SGHRS and CDR2 YFSETQ. The CDR3 length is 20 residues. CDR3 coding DNA: TGCGCCAGCAGCTCCTCCTGGCGGCTAGCGGGGGGCCCGAACACCGGGGAGCTGTTTTTT. This gives the protein CASSSSWRLAGGPNTGELFF.

This chain connects TRBV19 to TRBJ1-2; perhaps TRBD1 as D (5 bases). The germline V and J ends were trimmed by 1 base and 2 bases, with 8 bases remaining between them. CDR3 length: 14 amino acids. The V gene's germline CDR1 is LNHDA and CDR2 SQIVND (reference sequence). This CDR3 is CASSIGGRNYGYTF. The CDR3 DNA reads TGTGCCAGTAGTATAGGGGGCAGGAACTATGGCTACACCTTC.

The chain combines TRBV6-5 with TRBJ1-1; no firm D call. This CDR3 is 13 amino acids long. V lost 5 bases, J lost 5 bases, and 12 bases lay in between. Germline lookup yields CDR1 MNHEY and CDR2 SVGAGI. The CDR3: CASSEVIRTEAFF. CDR3 DNA sequence: TGTGCCAGCAGTGAAGTTATACGGACTGAAGCTTTCTTT.